Listed here are 22 T cell receptor beta chains from one sample, sequenced in a study of cytotoxic CD8 clonotypes in ibrutinib-treated CLL. Clones were sequenced by immunoSEQ multiplex PCR, and TCRdb holds only the in-frame ones, with some missing. The table records over 100,000 clones, about 53% of them present only once. The specimen was PBMCs, collected after 24 months of ibrutinib treatment. The receptors here all came from a human donor with chronic lymphocytic leukemia.

J is TRBJ2-7 and V is TRBV11-3; D gene ambiguous. The CDR3 consists of 13 residues. Trimming shortened V by 1 base and J by 3 bases, and 7 bases separated the two germline ends. From germline, CDR1 is SGHNT and CDR2 YENEEA. The CDR3 DNA sequence: TGTGCCAGCAGCTTAGCCGACGGCTACGAGCAGTACTTC. Translating gives CASSLADGYEQYF.

This clone showed up just once. The rearrangement links TRBV2 to TRBJ2-3, with TRBD1 matching 11 bases. V shed 11 bases and J 5 bases; nucleotides not matched to a gene: 3. The CDR3 has 12 amino acids. Germline assignment: CDR1 SNHLY and CDR2 FYNNEI. CDR3 coding DNA: TGTGCCGGGGACAGGGGGAGAGATACGCAGTATTTT. Translated, it gives CAGDRGRDTQYF.

The chain joins TRBV30 to TRBJ2-7; possibly TRBD2 for D (6 bases). Germline CDR1 is GTSNPN and CDR2 is SVGIG (reference sequence). This CDR3 region has 14 residues. With 3 bases removed from V and 3 bases from J, the gap between germline ends came to 15 bases. CDR3 coding DNA: TGTGCCTGGAGCGCCGGCCTGGGGGGCTACGAGCAGTACTTC. Its translation is CAWSAGLGGYEQYF.

This chain links TRBV9 with TRBJ2-5; 9 bases are shared with TRBD2. This CDR3 has 15 amino acids. J gave up 3 bases and V 2 bases, and 5 bases lay outside the gene matches. Germline V lookup: CDR1 SGDLS, CDR2 YYNGEE. CDR3 nucleotides: TGTGCCAGCAGCGTTGCGGGGGGGATTAAAGAGACCCAGTACTTC. The encoded protein is CASSVAGGIKETQYF.

The chain links TRBV7-9 to TRBJ1-1; 7 bases line up with TRBD1. After removal of 5 bases from V and 5 bases from J, the junction contained 14 bases not matched to a gene. The CDR3 is 16 amino acids. The germline V gene encodes CDR1 SEHNR and CDR2 FQNEAQ (reference sequence). CDR3 residues: CASSRFPHRGGTEAFF. DNA of the CDR3: TGTGCCAGCAGCCGATTCCCGCACAGGGGAGGGACTGAAGCTTTCTTT.

The rearrangement uses TRBV10-2 and TRBJ1-5; D gene ambiguous. Deletions cut 3 bases from V and 11 bases from J, with 14 bases between. Germline CDR1 reads WSHSY; CDR2 reads SAAADI. The CDR3 runs to 13 residues. Written as DNA, the CDR3 is TGCGCCAGCAGTGATGACCCCCAGGTGACCCAGCATTTT. Translation gives CASSDDPQVTQHF.

This clone came up once. J is TRBJ1-5 and V is TRBV10-1, with 7 positions matching TRBD1. Germline CDR1 is WNHNN and CDR2 is SYGVQD (reference sequence). This CDR3 region has 19 residues. V lost 5 bases, J lost 1 base, and 17 bases stayed unmatched. CDR3 sequence: CASSKLTRQGRKSNQPQHF. The CDR3 DNA follows: TGCGCCAGCAGTAAGCTCACCCGACAGGGTCGTAAGAGCAATCAGCCCCAGCATTTT.

This sequence joins TRBV18 and TRBJ2-3; D may be TRBD1 (5 bases). The CDR3 has 13 residues. Germline CDR1 KGHSH, CDR2 LQKENI. The V end lost 3 bases, the J end lost 4 bases, and 8 bases lay between the germline ends. The CDR3 is CASSPSGPDTQYF. CDR3 bases: TGTGCCAGCTCACCCTCAGGGCCAGATACGCAGTATTTT.

This clone has just a few counts. J is TRBJ1-6 and V is TRBV4-1; 9 bases fit TRBD1. The CDR3 covers 17 residues. V trimming: 3 bases; J trimming: 10 bases; junction bases outside the gene matches: 13. Per germline, CDR1 MGHRA and CDR2 YSYEKL. DNA of the CDR3: TGCGCCAGCAGCCACCACCGGCAGGGACAGGGAGGATCACCCCTCCACTTT. This codes for CASSHHRQGQGGSPLHF.

The CDR3 sequence is CASSLPGGSGELFF. CDR3 nucleotide sequence: TGTGCCAGCAGCTTGCCCGGGGGTTCCGGGGAGCTGTTTTTT. The V gene is TRBV5-4, the J gene TRBJ2-2; D is possibly TRBD2 (6 bases). The V and J ends lost 1 base and 6 bases respectively, with 10 bases between them. The CDR3 sequence is 14 residues long. Germline loops: CDR1 SGHNT, CDR2 YYREEE (reference sequence).

This chain links TRBV30 with TRBJ1-5; D gene ambiguous. This CDR3 is built from 14 residues. Trimming took 4 bases from V and 6 from J, leaving 16 bases between them. Per germline, CDR1 GTSNPN and CDR2 SVGIG (reference sequence). Here the CDR3 reads CAWKGSAEGQPQHF. The CDR3 region has the DNA TGTGCCTGGAAGGGATCCGCGGAGGGTCAGCCCCAGCATTTT.

This rearrangement joins TRBV6-6 to TRBJ2-1; D is ambiguous. The germline V and J ends were trimmed by 5 bases and 5 bases, with 7 bases remaining between them. Looked up from germline, CDR1 is MNHNY and CDR2 is SVGAGI (reference sequence). The CDR3 consists of 12 residues. The CDR3 region is CASSGPNNEQFF. The CDR3, as DNA: TGTGCCAGCAGTGGACCCAACAATGAGCAGTTCTTC.

V gene TRBV28 combines with J gene TRBJ2-3, with D possibly being TRBD1 or TRBD2 (5 bases each). V lost 6 bases, J lost 4 bases, and 14 bases lay in between. There are 14 residues in the CDR3. The germline V gene encodes CDR1 MDHEN and CDR2 SYDVKM. The CDR3 nucleotides read TGTGCCAGCAGGGGGTCGAGGGGCGCAGATACGCAGTATTTT. It yields the protein CASRGSRGADTQYF.

V gene TRBV6-5 combines with J gene TRBJ1-2; TRBD1 aligns across 8 bases. Germline CDR1 is MNHEY and CDR2 is SVGAGI. CDR3 length: 12 amino acids. V shed 6 bases, J shed 7 bases, and the junction held 4 bases outside the gene matches. The CDR3 DNA follows: TGTGCCAGCAGACTACAGGGGGGTGGCTACACCTTC. Residues: CASRLQGGGYTF.

There are a few counts of this clone. This chain uses TRBV28 with TRBJ1-3, with D perhaps matching TRBD1 (6 bases). CDR1 and CDR2 from the germline V gene are MDHEN and SYDVKM. The length of the CDR3 is 16 residues. With 4 bases removed from V and 3 bases from J, the gap between germline ends came to 16 bases. The CDR3 loop is CASSSGGQGSGNTIYF. Written as DNA, the CDR3 is TGTGCCAGCAGTTCGGGGGGGCAGGGAAGTGGAAACACCATATATTTT.

This clone was found a few times. J is TRBJ2-7 and V is TRBV6-5; TRBD1 matches 8 bases. The ends lost 9 bases at V and 7 bases at J; junction bases unmatched: 14. Germline V CDR1 and CDR2: MNHEY, SVGAGI. The CDR3 is made up of 14 amino acids. The chain's CDR3 is CASRLDRGMFEQYF. DNA of the CDR3: TGTGCCAGTCGACTCGACAGGGGCATGTTTGAGCAGTACTTC.

The rearrangement uses TRBV30 and TRBJ2-3; tentatively, D is TRBD2 (6 bases). V was pared by 0 bases and J by 6 bases, with 13 bases between. The CDR3 sequence is 14 residues long. Germline V lookup: CDR1 GTSNPN, CDR2 SVGIG (reference sequence). CDR3 nucleotides: TGTGCCTGGAGTGTAACCCCCGGGGGTGATACGCAGTATTTT. Its protein is CAWSVTPGGDTQYF.

This chain uses TRBV6-5 with TRBJ2-2, with D tentatively TRBD1 (7 bases). The germline V and J ends were trimmed by 0 bases and 2 bases, with 10 bases remaining between them. Germline CDR1 reads MNHEY; CDR2 reads SVGAGI. This CDR3 contains 16 residues. The CDR3 DNA is TGTGCCAGCAGTTACTCGCGGGACAGCAACACCGGGGAGCTGTTTTTT. This gives the protein CASSYSRDSNTGELFF.

The chain couples TRBV19 to TRBJ2-7, with 10 bases fitting TRBD2. Trimming took 7 bases from V and 4 from J; bases not matched to a gene: 4. CDR1 and CDR2 from the germline V gene are LNHDA and SQIVND (reference sequence). This CDR3 region has 13 residues. CDR3 amino acids: CASKRAGGYEQYF. DNA for the CDR3: TGTGCCAGTAAAAGAGCGGGGGGGTACGAGCAGTACTTC.

The chain joins TRBV27 to TRBJ2-7; no firm D call. Trimming cost V 6 bases and J 6 bases, with 18 bases left between them. The CDR3 is made up of 14 amino acids. The germline V gene encodes CDR1 MNHEY and CDR2 SMNVEV (reference sequence). The DNA of the CDR3 is TGTGCCAGCAGGGCCTCCCTCCAAAGGCGCGAGCAGTACTTC. Translated, it gives CASRASLQRREQYF.

The chain uses TRBV30 and TRBJ1-2; 7 bases align to TRBD1. The CDR3 covers 12 residues. Looked up from germline, CDR1 is GTSNPN and CDR2 is SVGIG (reference sequence). The V gene end was trimmed by 0 bases and the J gene end by 9 bases; junction bases not matched to a gene: 4. CDR3 DNA: TGTGCCTGGAGTGTACAGACAGGGCGCTACACCTTC. Translated, it gives CAWSVQTGRYTF.

The rearrangement uses TRBV6-1 and TRBJ1-2; D remains ambiguous. This CDR3 has 16 residues. With 0 bases removed from V and 4 bases from J, the gap between germline ends came to 15 bases. Germline-derived CDR1 and CDR2 are MNHNS and SASEGT. CDR3 amino acids: CASSEALGFQVYGYTF. The CDR3 DNA reads TGTGCCAGCAGTGAAGCGTTAGGGTTTCAGGTCTATGGCTACACCTTC.